The 32 T cell receptor beta chains presented below share a single source sample, sequenced in a study of blood T cell repertoires in COVID-19. Measured with immunoSEQ multiplex PCR; TCRdb has only the in-frame clones, and not every one. The sample shows about 150,000 clones, 80% of them seen only once. Sequencing used peripheral blood. The receptor source for this set is a woman between 45 and 65 years old with acute or convalescent COVID-19.

The chain recombines TRBV5-1 with TRBJ2-5; 7 nucleotides agree with TRBD1. V gave up 0 bases and J gave up 5 bases; unmatched junction bases: 10. CDR3 length: 16 residues. Germline assignment: CDR1 SGHRS and CDR2 YFSETQ. The CDR3 loop reads CASSLASLTGSETQYF. DNA for the CDR3: TGCGCCAGCAGCTTGGCCTCTCTGACAGGGTCTGAGACCCAGTACTTC.

The J gene is TRBJ2-3, the V gene TRBV7-9, with 9 positions matching TRBD2. V gave up 4 bases and J gave up 2 bases; unmatched junction bases: 7. In germline, CDR1 is SEHNR, CDR2 FQNEAQ (reference sequence). The CDR3 contains 16 residues. CDR3 nucleotides: TGTGCCAGCAGCTCACCGACTAGCGGAGTCACAGATACGCAGTATTTT. As protein: CASSSPTSGVTDTQYF. Using reference TRBV7-9 and TRBJ2-3 for the parts outside the CDR3, the full variable domain is DTGVSQNPRHKITKRGQNVTFRCDPISEHNRLYWYRQTLGQGPEFLTYFQNEAQLEKSRLLSDRFSAERPKGSFSTLEIQRTEQGDSAMYLCASSSPTSGVTDTQYFGPGTRLTVL.

The chain recombines TRBV10-3 with TRBJ1-2; tentative D call: TRBD1 (5 bases). The CDR3 runs to 13 residues. V lost 1 base to trimming and J lost 8 bases, with 11 bases between them. Germline values: CDR1 ENHRY, CDR2 SYGVKD. CDR3 region: CAISELEGFGYTF. CDR3 bases: TGTGCCATCAGTGAGTTGGAGGGGTTCGGCTACACCTTC.

The J gene is TRBJ1-2, the V gene TRBV7-3; D is ambiguous. From germline, CDR1 is SGHTA and CDR2 FQGTGA. This CDR3 contains 17 residues. Trimming took off 5 bases at V and 7 bases at J, with 26 bases between the two ends. The CDR3 DNA reads as TGTGCCAGCAGCCGTGAGGCCTCAACGTCTAGCTTCGGTGGCTACACCTTC. Protein sequence: CASSREASTSSFGGYTF.

The rearrangement uses TRBV6-5 and TRBJ2-7, with TRBD2 matching over 9 bases. This CDR3 has 13 residues. With V trimmed by 9 bases and J by 6 bases, 9 bases remained unmatched. Germline CDR1 reads MNHEY; CDR2 reads SVGAGI. The CDR3 nucleotides read TGTGCCAGTGAAGGGACTAGCCTTGGCGAGCAGTACTTC. The encoded protein is CASEGTSLGEQYF.

This chain uses TRBV5-1 with TRBJ1-1, with 7 bases matching TRBD1. The CDR3 loop spans 14 amino acids. Germline loops: CDR1 SGHRS, CDR2 YFSETQ. With 5 bases clipped from V and 1 base from J, the junction kept 5 bases outside the gene matches. The CDR3: CASSRGGGNTEAFF. The CDR3 DNA reads as TGCGCCAGCAGTCGAGGGGGCGGGAACACTGAAGCTTTCTTT.

This chain connects TRBV24-1 to TRBJ1-2, with D possibly TRBD1 on 6 matching bases. Trimming stripped 3 bases from V and 6 bases from J, with 19 bases between. This CDR3 has 16 residues. Germline lookup yields CDR1 KGHDR and CDR2 SFDVKD. CDR3 in amino acids: CATSDETGMGIDGYTF. The DNA of the CDR3 is TGTGCCACCAGTGATGAAACAGGGATGGGAATAGATGGCTACACCTTC.

This clone was seen a handful of times. Different DNA sequences within this sample yield the same CDR3. J is TRBJ1-5 and V is TRBV12-3 or TRBV12-4; 10 bases are shared with TRBD1. The CDR3 has 13 amino acids. V lost 6 bases and J lost 5; bases outside the gene matches: 1. CDR3 in amino acids: CASRGTGDQPQHF. The DNA for the CDR3 is TGTGCCAGCAGGGGGACAGGGGATCAGCCCCAGCATTTT.

In its sample, this clone was seen once. The CDR3 loop reads CASSQVSSPLHF. Here the CDR3 DNA reads TGTGCCAGCAGCCAAGTGAGCTCACCCCTCCACTTT. The V and J genes are TRBV14 and TRBJ1-6; D is unclear. Germline-derived CDR1 and CDR2 are SGHDN and FVKESK. V was clipped by 1 base and J by 10 bases, with 5 bases between them. The CDR3 sequence is 12 residues long.

The rearrangement joins TRBV24-1 to TRBJ2-1; TRBD1 aligns across 12 bases. This CDR3 contains 16 residues. V was pared by 3 bases and J by 7 bases, with 6 bases of the junction left unmatched. The V gene's germline CDR1 is KGHDR and CDR2 SFDVKD. The CDR3 here is CATSDEGTGGGNEQFF. The DNA for the CDR3 is TGTGCCACCAGTGATGAAGGGACAGGGGGCGGGAATGAGCAGTTCTTC.

This rearrangement joins TRBV9 to TRBJ2-3; D perhaps matches TRBD2 (6 bases). The length of the CDR3 is 14 residues. The V and J ends lost 4 bases and 6 bases respectively, with 15 bases between them. CDR1 and CDR2 from the germline V gene are SGDLS and YYNGEE. CDR3 region: CASSPPGGPDTQYF. The CDR3 bases are TGTGCCAGCAGCCCCCCCGGGGGACCGGATACGCAGTATTTT.

This clone was observed a few times. V and J are TRBV5-8 and TRBJ2-1; D gene uncertain. V was clipped by 0 bases and J by 6 bases, with 7 bases between them. The germline V gene has CDR1 SGHTS and CDR2 YDEGEE. There are 13 residues in the CDR3. The CDR3 coding sequence is TGTGCCAGCAGCTTGGTACAGCTCAATGAGCAGTTCTTC. Protein sequence: CASSLVQLNEQFF.

The CDR3 protein is CASSPTGRGAGNSPLHF. The CDR3 DNA sequence: TGTGCCAGCAGCCCCACCGGGAGGGGGGCGGGTAATTCACCCCTCCACTTT. The V and J genes are TRBV5-4 and TRBJ1-6; tentatively, D is TRBD1 (6 bases). This CDR3 contains 17 residues. Germline V gene data show CDR1 as SGHNT and CDR2 as YYREEE (reference sequence). Trimming took 4 bases from V and 6 from J, leaving 20 bases between them.

This rearrangement joins TRBV19 to TRBJ2-1; 8 bases line up with TRBD1. CDR3 length: 13 residues. With 6 bases clipped from V and 3 bases from J, the junction kept 1 base outside the gene matches. CDR1 is LNHDA, CDR2 SQIVND, per germline (reference sequence). The CDR3 loop reads CASRGTGYNEQFF. As DNA, the CDR3 is TGTGCCAGTAGAGGGACAGGCTACAATGAGCAGTTCTTC.

The chain combines TRBV5-1 with TRBJ1-4; TRBD1 aligns across 8 bases. After removal of 4 bases from V and 4 bases from J, the junction contained 6 bases not matched to a gene. Germline V gene lookup returns CDR1 SGHRS and CDR2 YFSETQ. This CDR3 region has 15 residues. This chain's CDR3 is CASSLSGTGNEKLFF. Here the CDR3 DNA reads TGCGCCAGCAGCCTGTCCGGGACAGGTAATGAAAAACTGTTTTTT.

The V and J genes are TRBV27 and TRBJ1-5, with a weak D call TRBD1 (5 bases). In germline, CDR1 is MNHEY, CDR2 SMNVEV (reference sequence). V was clipped by 7 bases and J by 0 bases, with 13 bases between them. There are 15 residues in the CDR3. Here the CDR3 DNA reads TGTGCCAGCACGAAGACAGCGAATAGCAATCAGCCCCAGCATTTT. This sequence encodes CASTKTANSNQPQHF.

V usage is TRBV28 and J usage is TRBJ1-4, with no clear D. V dropped 2 bases and J dropped 7 bases, with 8 bases sitting between them. Looked up from germline, CDR1 is MDHEN and CDR2 is SYDVKM. The CDR3 runs to 13 residues. The CDR3 loop reads CASSLGQTEKLFF. The CDR3 DNA sequence: TGTGCCAGCAGTTTAGGGCAGACTGAAAAACTGTTTTTT.

This rearrangement joins TRBV5-1 to TRBJ2-7; D is undetermined. The ends were cut back, 0 bases at V and 0 bases at J, with 7 bases in the middle. This CDR3 spans 14 amino acids. CDR1 and CDR2 from the germline V gene are SGHRS and YFSETQ. CDR3 bases: TGCGCCAGCAGCTTGGCCCCAAACTCCTACGAGCAGTACTTC. This encodes CASSLAPNSYEQYF.

This clone was recorded a few times. The chain recombines TRBV5-5 with TRBJ2-3; 8 bases are shared with TRBD2. Germline trimming cut 2 bases from V and 7 bases from J; bases unmatched to any gene: 6. The CDR3 runs 14 residues. CDR1 is SGHKS, CDR2 YYEKEE, per germline (reference sequence). The CDR3 loop reads CASSLSGGYNTQYF. The CDR3 coding sequence is TGTGCCAGCAGCTTAAGCGGGGGATACAATACGCAGTATTTT.

The rearrangement links TRBV7-2 to TRBJ2-7; no clear D gene. CDR1 is SGHTA, CDR2 FQGNSA, per germline. The CDR3 runs 12 residues. Deletions cut 4 bases from V and 6 bases from J, with 10 bases between. CDR3 in amino acids: CASSSHLSEQYF. CDR3 DNA: TGTGCCAGCAGCTCGCACTTATCCGAGCAGTACTTC.

The genes are TRBV6-2 or TRBV6-3 and TRBJ1-2, with TRBD1 matching over 9 bases. The CDR3 is 16 residues long. The V gene end was trimmed by 5 bases and the J gene end by 8 bases; junction bases not matched to a gene: 15. Germline V gene lookup returns CDR1 MNHEY and CDR2 SVGEGT. CDR3 sequence (DNA): TGTGCCAGCAGTCCCTCTGGACCGGGACAGGGCGGAGGCTACACCTTC. It codes for CASSPSGPGQGGGYTF.

The chain employs TRBV2 and TRBJ1-2; 7 bases are shared with TRBD1. The CDR3 has 15 amino acids. Germline V lookup: CDR1 SNHLY, CDR2 FYNNEI. Losses at the gene ends were 2 bases for V and 1 base for J; bases not matched to a gene: 4. DNA of the CDR3: TGTGCCAGCAGTGAATGGCACAGGGGTAACTATGGCTACACCTTC. Its protein product is CASSEWHRGNYGYTF. The whole variable domain, remainder taken from reference TRBV2 and TRBJ1-2, is EPEVTQTPSHQVTQMGQEVILRCVPISNHLYFYWYRQILGQKVEFLVSFYNNEISEKSEIFDDQFSVERPDGSNFTLKIRSTKLEDSAMYFCASSEWHRGNYGYTFGSGTRLTVV.

In the case of this clone: This specimen includes other DNA sequences encoding the same CDR3. For the CDR3, the DNA is TGTGCCAGCAGCTTAAGGACGGGGGGTAGCACAGATACGCAGTATTTT. It specifies CASSLRTGGSTDTQYF. The V call is TRBV7-3, the J call TRBJ2-3, with 7 bases identical to TRBD2. With 1 base clipped from V and 0 bases from J, the junction kept 4 bases outside the gene matches. The CDR3 totals 16 residues. Germline V CDR1 and CDR2: SGHTA, FQGTGA.

This rearrangement joins TRBV4-2 to TRBJ1-6; maybe TRBD1 (6 bases). V lost 0 bases to trimming and J lost 6 bases, with 15 bases between them. Germline V gene data show CDR1 as LGHNA and CDR2 as YNFKEQ. There are 17 residues in the CDR3. CDR3 in DNA: TGTGCCAGCAGCCAAGATACAGGGCGGGTGAGTAATTCACCCCTCCACTTT. This translates into CASSQDTGRVSNSPLHF.

This chain links TRBV29-1 with TRBJ2-7; the match to TRBD2 covers 7 bases. CDR3 length: 12 amino acids. Germline lookup yields CDR1 SQVTM and CDR2 ANQGSEA. V lost 5 bases to trimming and J lost 3 bases; unmatched junction nucleotides: 4. CDR3 sequence (DNA): TGCAGCGTTCTCTTAGCGGGCTACGAGCAGTACTTC. Residues: CSVLLAGYEQYF.

This chain uses TRBV28 with TRBJ2-7, with 7 positions matching TRBD1. Per the germline V gene, CDR1 is MDHEN and CDR2 is SYDVKM. V shed 7 bases, J shed 8 bases, and the junction held 8 bases outside the gene matches. This CDR3 is built from 12 residues. CDR3 residues: CASTLGQAKQYF. The CDR3 DNA is TGTGCCAGCACCCTCGGACAGGCAAAGCAGTACTTC.

The chain combines TRBV6-4 with TRBJ2-2, with TRBD1 as a possible D gene (5 bases). The CDR3 consists of 17 residues. CDR1 is MRHNA, CDR2 SNTAGT, per germline. V lost 6 bases to trimming and J lost 5 bases, with 22 bases between them. The CDR3 DNA reads as TGTGCCAGCAGCTCCCTGGAAGGTGCCAGGGCTACCGGGGAGCTGTTTTTT. Protein: CASSSLEGARATGELFF.

V and J are TRBV19 and TRBJ2-5; 8 positions match TRBD1. This CDR3 contains 16 residues. The trim removed 0 bases at V and 3 bases at J, leaving 6 bases unmatched. CDR1 and CDR2 (germline): LNHDA, SQIVND (reference sequence). The CDR3 is CASSIEGEQGEETQYF. The DNA of the CDR3 is TGTGCCAGTAGTATAGAGGGAGAACAGGGGGAAGAGACCCAGTACTTC.

The chain couples TRBV9 to TRBJ2-5, with TRBD2 matching over 16 bases. Per the germline V gene, CDR1 is SGDLS and CDR2 is YYNGEE. J lost 5 bases, V lost 3 bases, and 7 bases had no gene match. This CDR3 is 17 amino acids long. The CDR3 region is CASSAGLAGGPGETQYF. In DNA form, the CDR3 reads TGTGCCAGCAGCGCGGGACTAGCGGGGGGGCCGGGTGAGACCCAGTACTTC.

V usage is TRBV13 and J usage is TRBJ2-5, with 9 bases that match TRBD2. Losses at the gene ends were 4 bases for V and 3 bases for J; bases not matched to a gene: 6. Germline V lookup: CDR1 PRHDT, CDR2 FYEKMQ (reference sequence). The CDR3 spans 15 residues. The CDR3 loop is CASSSTLAGKETQYF. CDR3 bases: TGTGCCAGCAGCTCCACGCTAGCGGGGAAAGAGACCCAGTACTTC.

This clone has just one count. The chain is built from TRBV6-6 and TRBJ2-2; TRBD2 might be the D (6 bases). The CDR3 has 15 amino acids. The V gene's germline CDR1 is MNHNY and CDR2 SVGAGI (reference sequence). V lost 4 bases to trimming and J lost 8 bases, with 17 bases between them. The chain's CDR3 is CASSSLWQAGGELFF. The CDR3 DNA sequence: TGTGCCAGCAGTTCCCTCTGGCAGGCGGGGGGGGAGCTGTTTTTT.

The V call is TRBV2, the J call TRBJ1-6; D is possibly TRBD1 (5 bases). With 6 bases removed from V and 0 bases from J, the gap between germline ends came to 12 bases. The CDR3 is 16 amino acids. Germline V gives CDR1 SNHLY, CDR2 FYNNEI. The chain's CDR3 is CASSFWGSSYNSPLHF. The CDR3 coding sequence is TGTGCCAGCAGCTTTTGGGGCAGCTCCTATAATTCACCCCTCCACTTT.